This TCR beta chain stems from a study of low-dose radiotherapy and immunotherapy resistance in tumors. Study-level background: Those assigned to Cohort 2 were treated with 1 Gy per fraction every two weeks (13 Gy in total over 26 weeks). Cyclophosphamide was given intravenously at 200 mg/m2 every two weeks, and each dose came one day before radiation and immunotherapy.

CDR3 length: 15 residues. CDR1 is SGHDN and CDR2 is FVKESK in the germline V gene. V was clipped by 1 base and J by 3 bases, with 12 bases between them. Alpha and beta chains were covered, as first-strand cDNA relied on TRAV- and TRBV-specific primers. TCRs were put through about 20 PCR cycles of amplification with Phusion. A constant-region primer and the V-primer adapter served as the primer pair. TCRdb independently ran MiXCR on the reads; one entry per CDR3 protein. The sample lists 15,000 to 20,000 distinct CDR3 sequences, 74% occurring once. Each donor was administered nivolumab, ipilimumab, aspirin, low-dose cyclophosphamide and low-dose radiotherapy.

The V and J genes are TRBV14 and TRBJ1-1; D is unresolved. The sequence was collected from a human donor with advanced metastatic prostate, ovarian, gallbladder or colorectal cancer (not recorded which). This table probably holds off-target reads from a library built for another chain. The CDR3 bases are TGTGCCAGCAGCCAAGGGCGGGTCCCGGACACTGAAGCTTTCTTT. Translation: CASSQGRVPDTEAFF.